This passage covers 18 T cell receptor beta chains from one sample sequenced in a study of radiation and T cells in renal cell carcinoma. Some clones are missing from TCRdb's copy, which holds only in-frame ones; the method was immunoSEQ multiplex PCR. The sample consists of approximately 120,000 clones, approximately 80% of them appearing once. Time point defined: baseline pretreatment blood. Treatment given: 15 Gy SBRT to primary tumor, nephrectomy 4 weeks later. The material sequenced was blood, taken from a patient whose treatment included radiotherapy and nephrectomy. The receptors stem from a woman aged 55 to 70 with renal cell carcinoma.

The rearrangement uses TRBV5-4 and TRBJ2-2; 11 nucleotides align to TRBD2. This CDR3 is 16 amino acids long. V lost 1 base, J lost 7 bases, and 6 bases stayed unmatched. Germline V gene lookup returns CDR1 SGHNT and CDR2 YYREEE (reference sequence). CDR3 coding DNA: TGTGCCAGCAGCTTGTTTAGCGGGGGGGCCGTCGGGGAGCTGTTTTTT. This encodes CASSLFSGGAVGELFF.

V usage is TRBV29-1 and J usage is TRBJ2-2; D might be TRBD1 (5 bases). Germline loops: CDR1 SQVTM, CDR2 ANQGSEA. V lost 3 bases and J 2 bases, leaving 10 bases between the germline ends. The CDR3 is 14 residues long. In DNA, the CDR3 is TGCAGCGTTGATAGGGGTAGCAACACCGGGGAGCTGTTTTTT. Translation gives CSVDRGSNTGELFF.

This clone is a singleton in its sample. V gene TRBV5-4 combines with J gene TRBJ2-3, with a tentative D call TRBD2 (6 bases). CDR1 is SGHNT and CDR2 is YYREEE in the germline V gene (reference sequence). V lost 4 bases and J lost 6, with 6 bases in between. CDR3 size: 11 residues. The CDR3 reads CASSREDTQYF. CDR3 sequence (DNA): TGTGCCAGCAGCCGGGAGGATACGCAGTATTTT.

This chain's CDR3 is CASSMMAGTNEKLFF. In nucleotides, the CDR3 is TGTGCCAGTAGTATGATGGCGGGGACTAATGAAAAACTGTTTTTT. The chain is built from TRBV19 and TRBJ1-4, with D unresolved. This CDR3 has 15 residues. Germline lookup yields CDR1 LNHDA and CDR2 SQIVND (reference sequence). V was trimmed by 3 bases and J by 2 bases, leaving 10 bases between them.

The V call is TRBV15, the J call TRBJ1-1, with D possibly TRBD1 on 5 matching bases. CDR3 length: 14 amino acids. Trimming cost V 3 bases and J 5 bases, with 13 bases left between them. The germline CDR1 and CDR2 sequences are LNHNV and YYDKDF (reference sequence). CDR3: CATSSLTGWTEAFF. The DNA of the CDR3 is TGTGCCACCAGCAGTTTAACAGGATGGACTGAAGCTTTCTTT. The whole variable domain, remainder taken from reference TRBV15 and TRBJ1-1, is DAMVIQNPRYQVTQFGKPVTLSCSQTLNHNVMYWYQQKSSQAPKLLFHYYDKDFNNEADTPDNFQSRRPNTSFCFLDIRSPGLGDTAMYLCATSSLTGWTEAFFGQGTRLTVV.

The V call is TRBV6-1, the J call TRBJ1-2; D might be TRBD1 (6 bases). Trimming took 10 bases from V and 4 from J, leaving 16 bases between them. Germline CDR1 MNHNS, CDR2 SASEGT. The CDR3 length is 13 residues. CDR3 coding DNA: TGTGCCACCTATCTCCGGGGGGCCTATGGCTACACCTTC. Its translation: CATYLRGAYGYTF.

The chain has TRBV4-3 and TRBJ2-1; 9 bases line up with TRBD1. Germline CDR1 reads LGHNA; CDR2 reads YSLEER. This CDR3 is built from 15 residues. After removal of 0 bases from V and 8 bases from J, the junction contained 5 bases not matched to a gene. CDR3 loop: CASSQDGQGIDEQFF. The DNA of the CDR3 is TGCGCCAGCAGCCAAGATGGACAGGGGATCGATGAGCAGTTCTTC.

V and J are TRBV2 and TRBJ2-1, with 11 positions matching TRBD2. V trimming: 6 bases; J trimming: 5 bases; junction bases outside the gene matches: 6. Looked up from germline, CDR1 is SNHLY and CDR2 is FYNNEI. This CDR3 region has 15 residues. CDR3 sequence: CASRIAGGRHNEQFF. DNA of the CDR3: TGTGCCAGCAGGATAGCGGGAGGGCGACACAATGAGCAGTTCTTC.

The chain is built from TRBV9 and TRBJ2-1, with no clear D. Germline V CDR1 and CDR2: SGDLS, YYNGEE. The ends were cut back, 4 bases at V and 0 bases at J, with 11 bases in the middle. This CDR3 is built from 15 residues. The chain's CDR3 is CASSPVASSYNEQFF. As DNA, the CDR3 is TGTGCCAGCAGCCCGGTCGCTAGCTCCTACAATGAGCAGTTCTTC.

Ten or more counts support this clone. The chain recombines TRBV20-1 with TRBJ1-4; D is unclear. This CDR3 is built from 11 residues. Trimming stripped 5 bases from V and 3 bases from J, with 4 bases between. From germline, CDR1 is DFQATT and CDR2 SNEGSKA (reference sequence). The CDR3 loop is CSAESNEKLFF. CDR3 DNA: TGCAGTGCTGAGTCTAATGAAAAACTGTTTTTT.

This rearrangement joins TRBV25-1 to TRBJ2-7; possibly TRBD1 or TRBD2 for D (5 bases each). The CDR3 runs 14 residues. Trimming took off 3 bases at V and 7 bases at J, with 16 bases between the two ends. The germline CDR1 and CDR2 sequences are MGHDK and SYGVNS. The CDR3 loop is CASSEWGPEGEQYF. In DNA form, the CDR3 reads TGTGCCAGCAGTGAGTGGGGACCCGAGGGTGAGCAGTACTTC.

The chain couples TRBV28 to TRBJ2-7; D gene ambiguous. This CDR3 is 11 amino acids long. The V gene's germline CDR1 is MDHEN and CDR2 SYDVKM. V lost 8 bases and J 6 bases, leaving 11 bases between the germline ends. The CDR3 bases are TGTGCCAGCGCTAAGCTCTTCGAGCAGTACTTC. This translates into CASAKLFEQYF.

The chain combines TRBV6-5 with TRBJ2-2; D may match TRBD1 or TRBD2 (5 bases each). Germline loops: CDR1 MNHEY, CDR2 SVGAGI. V was cut by 5 bases and J by 5 bases, with 6 bases left in between. The CDR3 has 12 amino acids. The chain's CDR3 is CASSGGTGELFF. CDR3 DNA: TGTGCCAGCAGTGGGGGAACCGGGGAGCTGTTTTTT.

This clone is a singleton in its sample. The chain links TRBV6-6 to TRBJ1-2; a weak D match, TRBD1 (5 bases). Germline V gene lookup returns CDR1 MNHNY and CDR2 SVGAGI (reference sequence). The CDR3 spans 16 residues. V lost 6 bases, J lost 3 bases, and 20 bases lay in between. CDR3 sequence reads: CASSQVGGQGDYGYTF. The DNA for the CDR3 is TGTGCCAGCAGCCAGGTTGGAGGGCAGGGAGACTATGGCTACACCTTC.

V is TRBV5-5 and J is TRBJ2-7; D possibly corresponds to TRBD1 (5 bases). V gave up 4 bases and J gave up 6 bases, with 23 bases separating them. CDR1 is SGHKS, CDR2 YYEKEE, per germline (reference sequence). This CDR3 has 16 amino acids. The CDR3 DNA reads TGTGCCAGCAGCCTTTATATAGGGGCGGCGGTGGGCGAGCAGTACTTC. This codes for CASSLYIGAAVGEQYF.

The chain has TRBV5-5 and TRBJ2-1, with no clear D. V was cut by 4 bases and J by 8 bases, with 16 bases left in between. Germline V gene lookup returns CDR1 SGHKS and CDR2 YYEKEE (reference sequence). The CDR3 contains 14 residues. The CDR3 loop reads CASSPPLALDEQFF. In nucleotides, the CDR3 is TGTGCCAGCAGCCCCCCGTTGGCACTGGATGAGCAGTTCTTC.

This rearrangement joins TRBV5-5 to TRBJ1-1; no clear D. The CDR3 runs 14 residues. Germline V CDR1 and CDR2: SGHKS, YYEKEE (reference sequence). V lost 0 bases to trimming and J lost 6 bases, with 12 bases between them. The CDR3 sequence: CASSLGIGPSEAFF. In DNA, the CDR3 is TGTGCCAGCAGCTTGGGGATAGGGCCTTCTGAAGCTTTCTTT.

Here the CDR3 DNA reads TGCGCCAGCAGCTTGGCCGGGCAGGGCATCTATGGCTACACCTTC. Translated: CASSLAGQGIYGYTF. V is TRBV5-1 and J is TRBJ1-2, with D possibly TRBD1 on 5 matching bases. V lost 0 bases to trimming and J lost 4 bases, with 13 bases between them. Germline CDR1 is SGHRS and CDR2 is YFSETQ. This CDR3 has 15 residues.